The 4 T cell receptor beta chains in this list originate from one sample, sequenced in a study of T cells in Graves' hyperthyroidism and ophthalmopathy. The CDR3 regions of TCR beta were amplified from RNA transcripts. In the first-round RT-PCR of the TCR CDR3, the HTBI primer set was used. TCRdb reanalysed the multiplex PCR reads using MiXCR and keeps one entry per CDR3 protein. The sample contains about 560,000 distinct CDR3 sequences, 16% of which appear only once. Specimen: blood. The source is a woman under 30 with Graves' hyperthyroidism.

At least ten counts were recorded for this clonotype. The V call is TRBV7-9, the J call TRBJ2-1; perhaps D is TRBD1 or TRBD2 (5 bases each). The V end was cut by 3 bases, the J end by 1 base, with 16 bases between. Germline CDR1 reads SEHNR; CDR2 reads FQNEAQ (reference sequence). The CDR3 covers 17 residues. The CDR3 loop reads CASSFRRRGLSYNEQFF. The CDR3 nucleotides are TGTGCCAGCAGCTTTAGGCGACGGGGCCTGTCCTACAATGAGCAGTTCTTC.

This clonotype was found a few times. This chain uses TRBV7-9 with TRBJ2-7; 7 bases line up with TRBD1. From germline, CDR1 is SEHNR and CDR2 FQNEAQ (reference sequence). With V trimmed by 5 bases and J by 5 bases, 3 bases remained unmatched. This CDR3 contains 12 residues. The CDR3 DNA reads TGTGCCAGCAGCAAAACAGGGGACGAGCAGTACTTC. Its protein product is CASSKTGDEQYF.

This clonotype was seen just once. The rearrangement joins TRBV7-2 to TRBJ1-5, with 7 bases that match TRBD1. Germline V gives CDR1 SGHTA, CDR2 FQGNSA. The CDR3 loop spans 15 amino acids. With 5 bases clipped from V and 8 bases from J, the junction kept 12 bases outside the gene matches. The CDR3 sequence is CASSHLGQLAKPQHF. DNA of the CDR3: TGTGCCAGCAGCCATTTGGGACAGCTGGCCAAGCCCCAGCATTTT.

This clonotype was counted ten times or more. The J gene is TRBJ2-5, the V gene TRBV5-1; D possibly matches TRBD1 or TRBD2 (5 bases each). The germline gives CDR1 SGHRS, CDR2 YFSETQ. V dropped 4 bases and J dropped 4 bases, with 11 bases sitting between them. This CDR3 spans 13 amino acids. The CDR3 DNA reads as TGCGCCAGCAGCCTCGGGACGTCAGAGACCCAGTACTTC. The encoded protein is CASSLGTSETQYF.